This TCR beta chain was identified in a study of spatial heterogeneity in lung cancer. In its sample, this clonotype was seen many times. What it recognizes is unknown. Documented time point: sample taken at primary tumor resection. The cohort: approximately 66 early-stage, untreated non-small cell lung cancer patients. Unsorted whole RNA of tumor, nontumor lung or frozen PBMC was sequenced. A distinct unique molecular identifier was carried by each TCR cDNA molecule. One entry per CDR3 protein, called by TCRdb with MiXCR from the 5' RACE reads. The sample contains about 7,400 distinct CDR3 sequences, less than 8.5% of which appear only once. Study results and caveats: In tumor T cells, estimated coverage reached roughly 7% for alpha chains and 13% for beta chains. Mutation tallies in tumors tracked expanded intratumoral alpha and beta TCR counts.

The source of this sequence is a male donor with early-stage non-small cell lung cancer. The sample here was lung tumor tissue, taken at surgery.

The CDR3 sequence is CASSGSERGGNEQFF. DNA of the CDR3: TGCGCCAGCAGTGGGAGCGAGCGGGGGGGCAATGAGCAGTTCTTC. The V gene is TRBV10-2, the J gene TRBJ2-1; 10 bases match TRBD2. Unmatched junction bases numbered 6, after V lost 4 bases and J lost 6 bases. The CDR3 contains 15 residues. CDR1 WSHSY and CDR2 SAAADI come from the germline V gene.